Presented here are 25 T cell receptor beta chains from one specimen sequenced in a study of vaccination effects on CD4 cells after COVID-19. Sequencing used immunoSEQ multiplex PCR; TCRdb keeps in-frame clones, though not all of them. The repertoire includes approximately 74,000 clones, under 85% of them detected once, and 0.85% to 1.3% sits in the top ten. With the ViraFEST assay, the study expanded antigen-specific CD4+ T cells using viral peptide pools, then sequenced them. Culture lasted 10 days before CD4+ T cell isolation. Participants were given two doses of BNT162b2 or mRNA-1273 vaccine. No antigen has been identified for these receptors. Sample: CD4+ T cells from PBMCs cultured with HCoV-OC43 spike peptides, taken after COVID-19 vaccination. This sample's subset: HCoV-OC43 spike overlapping peptide pool stimulation. The receptors derive from a human donor who received a COVID-19 vaccine.

This chain connects TRBV30 to TRBJ2-6; D uncertain. Trimming took off 2 bases at V and 4 bases at J, with 9 bases between the two ends. Germline V gene data show CDR1 as GTSNPN and CDR2 as SVGIG (reference sequence). The CDR3 has 14 residues. CDR3 amino acids: CAWSRKSGANVLTF. As DNA, the CDR3 is TGTGCCTGGAGTCGAAAGTCAGGGGCCAACGTCCTGACTTTC.

This clone appeared a few times. The V call is TRBV2, the J call TRBJ1-2; D uncertain. The length of the CDR3 is 13 residues. Germline values: CDR1 SNHLY, CDR2 FYNNEI. V lost 6 bases and J lost 8, with 16 bases in between. As DNA, the CDR3 is TGTGCCAGCAGGCAAGAAGCCGGTAACGGCTACACCTTC. Protein sequence: CASRQEAGNGYTF.

The V call is TRBV6-1, the J call TRBJ2-5; 10 bases are a match to TRBD1. The CDR3 has 18 residues. V dropped 2 bases and J dropped 3; count of bases not matched to a gene: 12. Germline loops: CDR1 MNHNS, CDR2 SASEGT. The CDR3: CASSENAGGQGRKETQYF. CDR3 sequence (DNA): TGTGCCAGCAGTGAAAATGCCGGGGGACAGGGGCGGAAAGAGACCCAGTACTTC.

The chain uses TRBV5-5 and TRBJ2-2; TRBD2 aligns across 8 bases. Unmatched junction bases numbered 8, after V lost 4 bases and J lost 6 bases. CDR3 length: 15 amino acids. In germline, CDR1 is SGHKS, CDR2 YYEKEE (reference sequence). CDR3 in amino acids: CASSLIIAGSGELFF. Written as DNA, the CDR3 is TGTGCCAGCAGCCTCATTATAGCGGGGTCCGGGGAGCTGTTTTTT.

This clone has only a few counts. CDR3 protein: CASSQTSYNSPLHF. The CDR3 DNA follows: TGCGCCAGCAGCCAGACCTCCTATAATTCACCCCTCCACTTT. The V call is TRBV4-1, the J call TRBJ1-6; no definite D call. V was clipped by 3 bases and J by 0 bases, with 3 bases between them. The CDR3 is 14 residues long. CDR1 is MGHRA, CDR2 YSYEKL, per germline.

J is TRBJ1-2 and V is TRBV4-3; possibly TRBD1 for D (6 bases). The germline CDR1 and CDR2 sequences are LGHNA and YSLEER. V shed 1 base and J shed 2 bases, with 11 bases lying between them. CDR3 length equals 15 residues. CDR3 bases: TGCGCCAGCAGCCAAGTCCAACAGGGCAACTATGGCTACACCTTC. This sequence encodes CASSQVQQGNYGYTF.

Remarks on this clone: Distinct nucleotide sequences in the sample also encode this CDR3. The chain is built from TRBV20-1 and TRBJ2-6, with a weak D call TRBD2 (6 bases). Germline lookup yields CDR1 DFQATT and CDR2 SNEGSKA (reference sequence). This CDR3 has 14 residues. V was pared by 3 bases and J by 3 bases, with 9 bases between. CDR3 nucleotides: TGCAGTGCTAGTGCGGGGAGTGGGGCCAACGTCCTGACTTTC. Amino acids: CSASAGSGANVLTF.

The table lists this clone with a few counts. The V call is TRBV4-2, the J call TRBJ1-5; unclear D gene. V lost 1 base and J lost 5, with 12 bases in between. The CDR3 sequence is 15 residues long. Looked up from germline, CDR1 is LGHNA and CDR2 is YNFKEQ. In nucleotides, the CDR3 is TGTGCCAGCAGCCAAGTTGGCTCGGAAGATCAGCCCCAGCATTTT. Its protein is CASSQVGSEDQPQHF.

The CDR3 region is CATSDLPIGSSYEQYV. CDR3 sequence (DNA): TGTGCCACCAGTGATTTGCCGATTGGGAGCTCCTACGAGCAGTACGTC. This sequence joins TRBV24-1 and TRBJ2-7, with D perhaps TRBD2 (5 bases). Trimming removed 0 bases from V and 0 bases from J, with 11 bases in between. CDR3 length equals 16 residues. CDR1 and CDR2 from the germline V gene are KGHDR and SFDVKD.

The chain carries TRBV5-4 and TRBJ1-1; 9 nucleotides align to TRBD1. There are 15 residues in the CDR3. V shed 4 bases and J 5 bases; nucleotides not matched to a gene: 9. Germline-derived CDR1 and CDR2 are SGHNT and YYREEE (reference sequence). CDR3 nucleotide sequence: TGTGCCAGCAGCCCGGCGACAGGGGGGTGGACTGAAGCTTTCTTT. Its translation: CASSPATGGWTEAFF.

The chain links TRBV10-2 to TRBJ1-2; no definite D call. This CDR3 is built from 14 residues. Trimming cost V 5 bases and J 2 bases, with 12 bases left between them. The germline V gene encodes CDR1 WSHSY and CDR2 SAAADI. The CDR3, as DNA: TGCGCCAGCAGTACGACACTTGGGAACTATGGCTACACCTTC. Its translation: CASSTTLGNYGYTF.

The V gene is TRBV5-1, the J gene TRBJ1-4, with D perhaps TRBD1 (5 bases). The germline V and J ends were trimmed by 2 bases and 4 bases, with 9 bases remaining between them. The length of the CDR3 is 14 residues. Germline values: CDR1 SGHRS, CDR2 YFSETQ. The CDR3 nucleotides are TGCGCCAGCAGCTTAGACAGCCGTAATGAAAAACTGTTTTTT. Translation gives CASSLDSRNEKLFF.

The chain links TRBV5-3 to TRBJ1-4; the D gene is possibly TRBD1 (5 bases). TRBV5-3 is flagged as an ORF with uncertain function. Trimming removed 3 bases from V and 4 bases from J, with 19 bases in between. The CDR3 extends over 17 amino acids. CDR3 amino acids: CARSCRRDGRINEKLFF. DNA of the CDR3: TGTGCCAGAAGCTGCCGGCGGGACGGGAGGATTAATGAAAAACTGTTTTTT.

This clone has just one count. The CDR3 sequence: CASSAQGNTGELFF. In DNA, the CDR3 is TGTGCCAGCAGTGCGCAGGGAAACACCGGGGAGCTGTTTTTT. V and J are TRBV7-3 and TRBJ2-2, with D perhaps TRBD1 (5 bases). V was clipped by 6 bases and J by 2 bases, with 10 bases between them. In germline, CDR1 is SGHTA, CDR2 FQGTGA. The CDR3 runs to 14 residues.

The J gene is TRBJ1-1, the V gene TRBV6-5; D might be TRBD1 (6 bases). V was shortened by 2 bases and J by 5 bases, with 12 bases between the two germline ends. Germline V gene sequence: CDR1 MNHEY, CDR2 SVGAGI. The CDR3 runs to 14 residues. CDR3 residues: CASSYDRRVTEAFF. CDR3 in DNA: TGTGCCAGCAGTTACGACAGGAGGGTAACTGAAGCTTTCTTT.

The chain recombines TRBV18 with TRBJ2-2; TRBD2 matches at 7 bases. Germline V gene lookup returns CDR1 KGHSH and CDR2 LQKENI. J lost 6 bases, V lost 4 bases, and 2 bases had no gene match. CDR3 length: 13 residues. In DNA form, the CDR3 reads TGTGCCAGCTCACAAAGCGGGGCCGGGGAGCTGTTTTTT. Amino acid sequence: CASSQSGAGELFF.

Written as DNA, the CDR3 is TGTGCCAGCAGCTTCGATGGGGGGGAGCTGTTTTTT. Its protein product is CASSFDGGELFF. The genes are TRBV11-3 and TRBJ2-2, with D hard to call. Germline CDR1 and CDR2: SGHNT and YENEEA. The CDR3 covers 12 residues. Trimming shortened V by 3 bases and J by 8 bases, and 7 bases separated the two germline ends.

The chain joins TRBV5-6 to TRBJ1-4; D ambiguous. Germline lookup yields CDR1 SGHDT and CDR2 YYEEEE. The CDR3 contains 14 residues. V dropped 0 bases and J dropped 7 bases, with 10 bases sitting between them. The CDR3, as DNA: TGTGCCAGCAGCTTGGGTAGCTTTGGTGAAAAACTGTTTTTT. The encoded protein is CASSLGSFGEKLFF.

The gene calls are TRBV30 and TRBJ1-5, with 10 bases identical to TRBD1. With V trimmed by 2 bases and J by 6 bases, 13 bases remained unmatched. The length of the CDR3 is 17 residues. Per the germline V gene, CDR1 is GTSNPN and CDR2 is SVGIG (reference sequence). The CDR3 loop reads CAWSLRRDRGGGQPQHF. Here the CDR3 DNA reads TGTGCCTGGAGTTTAAGGCGGGACAGGGGAGGAGGTCAGCCCCAGCATTTT.

The chain couples TRBV27 to TRBJ2-7; the D is unclear. This CDR3 has 9 residues. Germline V CDR1 and CDR2: MNHEY, SMNVEV (reference sequence). Trimming shortened V by 9 bases and J by 6 bases, and 6 bases separated the two germline ends. The CDR3 loop reads CASRPEQYV. The CDR3 region has the DNA TGTGCCAGTCGCCCCGAGCAGTACGTC.

This rearrangement joins TRBV4-1 to TRBJ2-7; 7 bases fit TRBD2. The length of the CDR3 is 14 residues. In germline, CDR1 is MGHRA, CDR2 YSYEKL. V lost 2 bases and J lost 4; bases outside the gene matches: 5. CDR3 in amino acids: CASSQLVSGYEQYV. DNA of the CDR3: TGCGCCAGCAGCCAATTAGTTAGCGGGTACGAGCAGTACGTC.

J is TRBJ1-2 and V is TRBV4-1; D possibly corresponds to TRBD1 (5 bases). With 4 bases removed from V and 8 bases from J, the gap between germline ends came to 17 bases. Germline V gene lookup returns CDR1 MGHRA and CDR2 YSYEKL. There are 14 residues in the CDR3. CDR3 in DNA: TGCGCCAGCAGCCCTTGGGGGGAGCCTCGGGGCTACACCTTC. As protein: CASSPWGEPRGYTF.

The chain uses TRBV12-3 or TRBV12-4 and TRBJ2-5; 8 bases are a match to TRBD2. Trimming took 4 bases from V and 7 from J; bases not matched to a gene: 5. The CDR3 has 13 residues. CDR3 DNA: TGTGCCAGCAGTTCGGGACTAGGAGGGACCCAGTACTTC. Its protein is CASSSGLGGTQYF.

The chain couples TRBV19 to TRBJ1-5; no reliable D call. The CDR3 spans 14 residues. Germline CDR1 is LNHDA and CDR2 is SQIVND (reference sequence). With 4 bases removed from V and 1 base from J, the gap between germline ends came to 8 bases. CDR3 nucleotides: TGTGCCAGTAGTACGGCAGGAAGCAATCAGCCCCAGCATTTT. Residues: CASSTAGSNQPQHF.

This clone turned up a few times. This chain links TRBV24-1 with TRBJ1-2; D is perhaps TRBD1 (5 bases). The ends were cut back, 4 bases at V and 2 bases at J, with 10 bases in the middle. The CDR3 totals 14 residues. CDR1 is KGHDR, CDR2 SFDVKD, per germline. The CDR3 DNA follows: TGTGCCACCAGTGAGATTGACAGAAACTATGGCTACACCTTC. Translation gives CATSEIDRNYGYTF.